A selection of T cell receptor beta chains follows, all from one sample in a study of blood T cells in healthy people across ages. MiXCR, applied by TCRdb to the 5' RACE reads, yields one record per CDR3 protein. This sample has 600,000 to 1,000,000 distinct CDR3 sequences; more than 20% occur once, and the top ten carry more than 3%. A further study also used this sample, focusing on T cells of mothers and their children.

Sequencing used blood. The receptors originated from a boy between 5 and 17 years old in good health. CDR3s include the opening cysteine and the closing phenylalanine or tryptophan. The order of the fields is CDR3 length, J gene, clone size, V gene, D gene, CDR3 DNA, CDR3 protein. D genes are given only for firm matches. The size field is filled for only some rows; it gives once, few, many or a size class.

cdr3_length: 16
j_call: TRBJ2-4
clone_size: few
v_call: TRBV4-3
d_call: TRBD2
cdr3_nt: TGCGCCAGCAGCCAAGATAGGGCAGCGGGGGTAAACATTCAGTACTTC
cdr3_aa: CASSQDRAAGVNIQYF

cdr3_length: 14
j_call: TRBJ2-2
clone_size: -
v_call: TRBV3-1
d_call: -
cdr3_nt: TGTGCCAGCAGCACCCTTTCGGACACCGGGGAGCTGTTTTTT
cdr3_aa: CASSTLSDTGELFF

cdr3_length: 17
j_call: TRBJ1-2
clone_size: few
v_call: TRBV29-1
d_call: -
cdr3_nt: TGCAGCGTTGAAGACACTCAGAAGGGGATAGGAGAGGGGGGCTACACCTTC
cdr3_aa: CSVEDTQKGIGEGGYTF

cdr3_length: 13
j_call: TRBJ1-4
clone_size: few
v_call: TRBV6-5
d_call: -
cdr3_nt: TGTGCCAGCAGTTACGGGAACCGGGAAAAACTGCTTTTT
cdr3_aa: CASSYGNREKLLF

cdr3_length: 17
j_call: TRBJ2-4
clone_size: -
v_call: TRBV7-2
d_call: -
cdr3_nt: TGTGCCAGCAGCCCCGATGGGAAATCGAGGGCCAAAAACATTCAGTACTTC
cdr3_aa: CASSPDGKSRAKNIQYF

cdr3_length: 15
j_call: TRBJ1-1
clone_size: -
v_call: TRBV3-1
d_call: -
cdr3_nt: TGTGCCAGCAGCTTCCCGGGGAAAATGAACACTGAAGCTTTCTTT
cdr3_aa: CASSFPGKMNTEAFF

cdr3_length: 14
j_call: TRBJ2-4
clone_size: few
v_call: TRBV29-1
d_call: -
cdr3_nt: TGCAGCGTTGATGGGAATACCGCCAAAAACATTCAGTACTTC
cdr3_aa: CSVDGNTAKNIQYF

cdr3_length: 12
j_call: TRBJ2-7
clone_size: -
v_call: TRBV29-1
d_call: TRBD2
cdr3_nt: TGCAGCGTTGGGCGGGAGACATCCGAGCAGTACTTC
cdr3_aa: CSVGRETSEQYF

cdr3_length: 14
j_call: TRBJ2-6
clone_size: few
v_call: TRBV20-1
d_call: -
cdr3_nt: TGCAGTGCTAGTCATATCTCTGGGGCCAACGTCCTGACTTTC
cdr3_aa: CSASHISGANVLTF

cdr3_length: 17
j_call: TRBJ2-1
clone_size: -
v_call: TRBV6-1
d_call: -
cdr3_nt: TGTGCCAGCAGTGACGAAGACGGCTCCCAATTTTACAATGAGCAGTTCTTC
cdr3_aa: CASSDEDGSQFYNEQFF

cdr3_length: 11
j_call: TRBJ1-3
clone_size: -
v_call: TRBV29-1
d_call: -
cdr3_nt: TGCAGCGTTTCATCTGGAAACACCATATATTTT
cdr3_aa: CSVSSGNTIYF

cdr3_length: 14
j_call: TRBJ2-7
clone_size: few
v_call: TRBV11-2
d_call: -
cdr3_nt: TGTGCCAGCACCCTACAAATTGGAAGGGGGGAGCAGTACTTC
cdr3_aa: CASTLQIGRGEQYF

cdr3_length: 15
j_call: TRBJ1-5
clone_size: -
v_call: TRBV7-2
d_call: TRBD1
cdr3_nt: TGTGCCAGCAGCTCCTCCGGGACAGGACTTCTACCCCAGCATTTT
cdr3_aa: CASSSSGTGLLPQHF

cdr3_length: 14
j_call: TRBJ1-5
clone_size: -
v_call: TRBV20-1
d_call: TRBD1
cdr3_nt: TGCAGTGCTTTGTCCGACAGGGGAGGGCAGCCCCAGCATTTT
cdr3_aa: CSALSDRGGQPQHF

cdr3_length: 13
j_call: TRBJ2-7
clone_size: many
v_call: TRBV4-2
d_call: -
cdr3_nt: TGTGCCAGCAGCCAAGGCGGGAACTACGAGCAGTACTTC
cdr3_aa: CASSQGGNYEQYF

cdr3_length: 15
j_call: TRBJ2-1
clone_size: -
v_call: TRBV4-3
d_call: -
cdr3_nt: TGCGCCAGCAGCCAAGATCAGAGCTCCTACAATGAGCAGTTCTTC
cdr3_aa: CASSQDQSSYNEQFF

cdr3_length: 18
j_call: TRBJ1-4
clone_size: many
v_call: TRBV29-1
d_call: TRBD1
cdr3_nt: TGCAGCGTAACGCAGGGGGGGTGCACTTATAAGGGGAGCGAGTGGATACCTTTT
cdr3_aa: CSVTQGGCTYKGSEWIPF

cdr3_length: 13
j_call: TRBJ2-6
clone_size: -
v_call: TRBV9
d_call: -
cdr3_nt: TGTGCCAGCGGTGTGGGAGGGGCCAACGTCCTGACTTTC
cdr3_aa: CASGVGGANVLTF

cdr3_length: 14
j_call: TRBJ2-1
clone_size: -
v_call: TRBV7-9
d_call: -
cdr3_nt: TGTGCCAGCAGCCCGTGGGACTCCGACAATGAGCAGTTCTTC
cdr3_aa: CASSPWDSDNEQFF

cdr3_length: 14
j_call: TRBJ1-6
clone_size: -
v_call: TRBV7-3
d_call: TRBD1
cdr3_nt: TGTGCCAGCAGCGCGGGACAGGGGGCTTCACCCCTCCACTTT
cdr3_aa: CASSAGQGASPLHF

cdr3_length: 15
j_call: TRBJ2-4
clone_size: -
v_call: TRBV7-8
d_call: -
cdr3_nt: TGTGCCAGCAGCTTACCGACTGGGACGAAAAACATTCAGTACTTC
cdr3_aa: CASSLPTGTKNIQYF

cdr3_length: 14
j_call: TRBJ2-7
clone_size: -
v_call: TRBV6-5
d_call: -
cdr3_nt: TGTGCCAGCAGTTACGCGGGATCCGCCTACGAGCAGTACTTC
cdr3_aa: CASSYAGSAYEQYF

cdr3_length: 13
j_call: TRBJ2-3
clone_size: -
v_call: TRBV6-5
d_call: -
cdr3_nt: TGTGCCAGCAGTTACTTGGGCGCAGATACGCAGTATTTT
cdr3_aa: CASSYLGADTQYF

cdr3_length: 13
j_call: TRBJ2-5
clone_size: many
v_call: TRBV2
d_call: -
cdr3_nt: TGTGCCAGCAGTGGGTTTGGGGAAGAGACCCAGTACTTC
cdr3_aa: CASSGFGEETQYF

cdr3_length: 14
j_call: TRBJ1-1
clone_size: -
v_call: TRBV2
d_call: -
cdr3_nt: TGTGCCAGCAAATTAACCACGGGGAACGCTGAAGCTTTCTTT
cdr3_aa: CASKLTTGNAEAFF

cdr3_length: 16
j_call: TRBJ2-2
clone_size: -
v_call: TRBV20-1
d_call: TRBD1
cdr3_nt: TGCAGTGCTAGCTCCTACGACAGGGCGAACACCGGGGAGCTGTTTTTT
cdr3_aa: CSASSYDRANTGELFF

cdr3_length: 15
j_call: TRBJ2-3
clone_size: few
v_call: TRBV5-1
d_call: -
cdr3_nt: TGCGCCAGCCGGACGTCGGGCGGGACAACAGATACGCAGTATTTT
cdr3_aa: CASRTSGGTTDTQYF

cdr3_length: 14
j_call: TRBJ1-1
clone_size: few
v_call: TRBV7-2
d_call: -
cdr3_nt: TGTGCCAGCAGCTTTGGTTTCGGGGGAACTGAAGCTTTCTTT
cdr3_aa: CASSFGFGGTEAFF

cdr3_length: 15
j_call: TRBJ1-2
clone_size: few
v_call: TRBV28
d_call: TRBD1
cdr3_nt: TGTGCCAGCAGTTTTTCGGGACAGGGGTGGTATGGCTACACCTTC
cdr3_aa: CASSFSGQGWYGYTF

cdr3_length: 13
j_call: TRBJ2-3
clone_size: few
v_call: TRBV10-3
d_call: -
cdr3_nt: TGTGCCATCAGCCTCGGGGTCACAGATACGCAGTATTTT
cdr3_aa: CAISLGVTDTQYF

cdr3_length: 13
j_call: TRBJ2-3
clone_size: -
v_call: TRBV7-2
d_call: -
cdr3_nt: TGTGCCAGCAGCGTCTGGACTCAGGAGACGCAGTATTTT
cdr3_aa: CASSVWTQETQYF

cdr3_length: 16
j_call: TRBJ1-3
clone_size: -
v_call: TRBV7-6
d_call: -
cdr3_nt: TGTGCCAGCAGCTTAAATGTGGCAGGCTCTGGAAACACCATATATTTT
cdr3_aa: CASSLNVAGSGNTIYF

cdr3_length: 18
j_call: TRBJ2-2
clone_size: -
v_call: TRBV7-8
d_call: -
cdr3_nt: TGTGCCAGCAGCTTAGAGGCAGGGTCGTGGGCGAACACCGGGGAGCTGTTTTTT
cdr3_aa: CASSLEAGSWANTGELFF

cdr3_length: 15
j_call: TRBJ1-2
clone_size: -
v_call: TRBV10-3
d_call: -
cdr3_nt: TGTGCCATCAGTGTCCCGGGACAACCAAACTATGGCTACACCTTC
cdr3_aa: CAISVPGQPNYGYTF

cdr3_length: 14
j_call: TRBJ2-2
clone_size: few
v_call: TRBV7-3
d_call: TRBD2
cdr3_nt: TGTGCCAGCGGCTCGGGAGGGTTCACCGGGGAGCTGTTTTTT
cdr3_aa: CASGSGGFTGELFF

cdr3_length: 15
j_call: TRBJ2-5
clone_size: few
v_call: TRBV7-2
d_call: -
cdr3_nt: TGTGCCAGCAGTATGCAGGGGAGATTCCAAGAGACCCAGTACTTC
cdr3_aa: CASSMQGRFQETQYF

cdr3_length: 13
j_call: TRBJ2-5
clone_size: -
v_call: TRBV29-1
d_call: -
cdr3_nt: TGCAGCGTTGAAGCGACAGCTAAAGAGACCCAGTACTTC
cdr3_aa: CSVEATAKETQYF

cdr3_length: 15
j_call: TRBJ1-6
clone_size: -
v_call: TRBV7-9
d_call: -
cdr3_nt: TGTGCCAGCAGCTTCTCATCAGGGTCGAATTCACCCCTCCACTTT
cdr3_aa: CASSFSSGSNSPLHF

cdr3_length: 13
j_call: TRBJ1-5
clone_size: -
v_call: TRBV7-2
d_call: -
cdr3_nt: TGTGCCAGCGCATTCGCCTCCAATCAGCCCCAGCATTTT
cdr3_aa: CASAFASNQPQHF

cdr3_length: 14
j_call: TRBJ2-3
clone_size: -
v_call: TRBV2
d_call: TRBD1
cdr3_nt: TGTGCCAGCAAAACGGGACAGAACACAGATACGCAGTATTTT
cdr3_aa: CASKTGQNTDTQYF

cdr3_length: 13
j_call: TRBJ2-4
clone_size: many
v_call: TRBV28
d_call: -
cdr3_nt: TGTGCCAGCAGTCTAGGGAAAAAAAACATTCAGTACTTC
cdr3_aa: CASSLGKKNIQYF

cdr3_length: 13
j_call: TRBJ1-6
clone_size: -
v_call: TRBV6-6
d_call: TRBD1
cdr3_nt: TGTGCCAGCAGTGTCGACAGGGATTCACCCCTCCACTTT
cdr3_aa: CASSVDRDSPLHF

cdr3_length: 18
j_call: TRBJ2-1
clone_size: few
v_call: TRBV29-1
d_call: TRBD1
cdr3_nt: TGCAGCGTCTGTACAGGGGGCGGCGAACTGAGCCCCTACAATGAGCAGTTCTTC
cdr3_aa: CSVCTGGGELSPYNEQFF

cdr3_length: 14
j_call: TRBJ2-7
clone_size: many
v_call: TRBV7-2
d_call: TRBD1
cdr3_nt: TGTGCCAGCAGCTTCGGGGACAGCCCGTACGAGCAGTACTTC
cdr3_aa: CASSFGDSPYEQYF

cdr3_length: 15
j_call: TRBJ1-1
clone_size: -
v_call: TRBV2
d_call: TRBD1
cdr3_nt: TGTGCCAGCAGTGAATGGACAGGTGCGAACACTGAAGCTTTCTTT
cdr3_aa: CASSEWTGANTEAFF

cdr3_length: 19
j_call: TRBJ2-3
clone_size: few
v_call: TRBV7-2
d_call: TRBD2
cdr3_nt: TGTGCCAGCAGCCCTGGGCTGACGACTAGCGGGAGAATAGCAGATACGCAGTATTTT
cdr3_aa: CASSPGLTTSGRIADTQYF

cdr3_length: 15
j_call: TRBJ2-7
clone_size: -
v_call: TRBV20-1
d_call: TRBD2
cdr3_nt: TGCAGTGCTAGAGACGGACTAGCGATATCGTACGAGCAGTACTTC
cdr3_aa: CSARDGLAISYEQYF

cdr3_length: 15
j_call: TRBJ2-1
clone_size: few
v_call: TRBV7-9
d_call: TRBD1
cdr3_nt: TGTGCCAGCAGCTTCCCCAATGACAGGGACAATGAGCAGTTCTTC
cdr3_aa: CASSFPNDRDNEQFF

cdr3_length: 16
j_call: TRBJ2-5
clone_size: few
v_call: TRBV2
d_call: TRBD2
cdr3_nt: TGTGCCAGCAGTGAAGGTAGCGGGGGGGCCTCGCAGACCCAGTACTTC
cdr3_aa: CASSEGSGGASQTQYF